A single T cell receptor (beta chain) is shown here with its context. The antigen is not known. TCRdb re-called the 5' RACE reads with MiXCR, one entry per CDR3 protein. This sample has 400,000 or so distinct CDR3 sequences, with roughly 6.2% found just once. The data were obtained in a study of T cells after yellow fever vaccination. Overall study findings and caveats: In FACS-sorted repertoires, abundant clonotypes from the bulk population could appear as contaminants.

The sequencing here drew on PBMCs, taken 5 days after the yellow fever booster vaccination. The source of this sequence is a man aged 30-40 years who received the YFV17D yellow fever vaccine.

As DNA, the CDR3 is TGTGCCAGCAGCTTGGTCCCCGGGGAGCAGTACTTC. Translation: CASSLVPGEQYF. The chain is built from TRBV7-2 and TRBJ2-7; no firm D call. Germline CDR1 SGHTA, CDR2 FQGNSA. The CDR3 runs to 12 residues. The V end lost 3 bases, the J end lost 7 bases, and 10 bases lay between the germline ends.